Described below is a single TCR beta chain sequence and its context. Its antigen is undetermined. TCRdb's table, derived via immunoSEQ multiplex PCR, lists solely in-frame clones and lacks some. The sample lists around 180,000 clones; about 94% were seen once. The data were obtained in a study of T cell responses to AZD1222 COVID-19 vaccine. The CDR3 is made up of 16 amino acids. V shed 1 base and J shed 1 base, with 13 bases lying between them. Germline assignment: CDR1 LGHNA and CDR2 YSLEER. Study conclusions and caveats: Unmutated variant regions are reportedly the target of nearly half of TCRs that are spike-specific. Only five to seven AZD1222 recipients were seropositive at baseline.

The TCR comes from an adult in good health. The sample was peripheral blood, taken on day 0 of AZD1222 vaccination. This sequence joins TRBV4-3 and TRBJ2-5; D is perhaps TRBD2 (6 bases). The CDR3 loop reads CASSQVEGLTQETQYF. In DNA, the CDR3 is TGCGCCAGCAGCCAAGTGGAGGGTCTCACCCAAGAGACCCAGTACTTC.